The present T cell receptor beta chain was sequenced within a study of OX40 agonist ivuxolimab in advanced cancers. Whole-study context: Ivuxolimab was delivered to patients intravenously every 2 weeks at doses spanning 0.01 to 10 mg/kg. Every patient in dose escalation had hepatocellular carcinoma, melanoma, renal cell or head and neck cancer.

General study results and limits: Partial responders receiving 0.1-3.0 mg/kg showed among the lowest clonal expansion.

The trim removed 2 bases at V and 0 bases at J, leaving 3 bases unmatched. The CDR3 runs 17 residues. From germline, CDR1 is SQVTM and CDR2 ANQGSEA. Of note for this clone: Its antigen remains unknown.

The protocol was immunoSEQ multiplex PCR, while the TCRdb copy is restricted to in-frame clones and leaves out a portion. Here the sample spans about 61,000 clones, over 80% being singletons. The sequence was collected from an adult with an advanced solid tumor such as melanoma, head and neck, liver or kidney cancer. The genes are TRBV29-1 and TRBJ2-3; TRBD2 matches 15 bases. The specimen comprised CD4+ or CD8+ T cells sorted from blood, sampled in a trial of the OX40 agonist ivuxolimab. CDR3 in amino acids: CSVERTSGGASTDTQYF. CDR3 in DNA: TGCAGCGTTGAAAGGACTAGCGGGGGGGCCAGCACAGATACGCAGTATTTT.